Shown below are 20 T cell receptor beta chains from a single sample sequenced in a study of T cells in Graves' hyperthyroidism and ophthalmopathy. From RNA transcripts, TCR beta CDR3 regions were amplified. The HTBI primer set drove a first-round RT-PCR of the TCR CDR3. TCRdb re-called the multiplex PCR reads with MiXCR, one entry per CDR3 protein. Of some 800,000 distinct CDR3 sequences listed, roughly 37% are singletons. The specimen was blood. All receptors derive from a young man with Graves' hyperthyroidism.

The table lists this clonotype with many counts. The chain carries TRBV7-2 and TRBJ1-1; the D is unclear. The CDR3 has 12 residues. Germline values: CDR1 SGHTA, CDR2 FQGNSA. Trimming pared 2 bases from V and 11 bases from J, leaving 12 bases between. CDR3 protein: CASSLTDRRAFF. In DNA form, the CDR3 reads TGTGCCAGCAGCTTAACGGACCGCCGGGCTTTCTTT. Together with reference TRBV7-2 and TRBJ1-1, the CDR3 gives the full variable domain: GAGVSQSPSNKVTEKGKDVELRCDPISGHTALYWYRQSLGQGLEFLIYFQGNSAPDKSGLPSDRFSAERTGGSVSTLTIQRTQQEDSAVYLCASSLTDRRAFFGQGTRLTVV.

Ten or more counts support this clonotype. V is TRBV10-3 and J is TRBJ2-7; 10 bases map to TRBD1. After removal of 6 bases from V and 4 bases from J, the junction contained 6 bases not matched to a gene. Germline-derived CDR1 and CDR2 are ENHRY and SYGVKD. This CDR3 is 14 amino acids long. CDR3 sequence (DNA): TGTGCCATCAGCTCCGGGACAGGGGCATACGAGCAGTACTTC. Its translation: CAISSGTGAYEQYF.

J is TRBJ1-1 and V is TRBV6-1; TRBD1 matches at 7 bases. CDR3 size: 12 residues. Germline V lookup: CDR1 MNHNS, CDR2 SASEGT. Unmatched junction bases numbered 3, after V lost 6 bases and J lost 5 bases. In DNA form, the CDR3 reads TGTGCCAGCAGGCGACAGGGTACTGAAGCTTTCTTT. Translation gives CASRRQGTEAFF.

The chain uses TRBV5-1 and TRBJ1-1; TRBD1 is a possible D gene (5 bases). V was cut by 0 bases and J by 2 bases, with 14 bases left in between. Germline CDR1 is SGHRS and CDR2 is YFSETQ. This CDR3 has 16 amino acids. The CDR3 bases are TGCGCCAGCAGCTTGGAAGTCCGGGGGACTAACACTGAAGCTTTCTTT. Translated, it gives CASSLEVRGTNTEAFF.

This chain joins TRBV15 and TRBJ2-7; D perhaps matches TRBD2 (6 bases). V lost 3 bases to trimming and J lost 4 bases, with 19 bases between them. The V gene's germline CDR1 is LNHNV and CDR2 YYDKDF (reference sequence). The CDR3 has 16 amino acids. The CDR3 loop is CATSREEGLSGYEQYF. The CDR3 bases are TGTGCCACCAGCAGGGAGGAGGGCCTCTCGGGTTACGAGCAGTACTTC.

This clonotype has just a few counts. This chain connects TRBV6-5 to TRBJ1-2; D may be TRBD1 (6 bases). The CDR3 length is 14 residues. Germline V CDR1 and CDR2: MNHEY, SVGAGI. Between the trimmed V and J ends, which lost 2 bases and 4 bases, there was a span of 11 bases. The CDR3 DNA sequence: TGTGCCAGCAGTTACGGGGACACCCTCTATGGCTACACCTTC. This encodes CASSYGDTLYGYTF.

In this sample, this clonotype turned up many times. The CDR3 DNA reads as TGTGCCAGCTTAGGTGGCAGGGTGACCGAGCAGTACTTC. This sequence encodes CASLGGRVTEQYF. This rearrangement joins TRBV2 to TRBJ2-7; D is possibly TRBD1 (5 bases). Trimming removed 8 bases at V and 6 bases at J, with 17 bases between. This CDR3 region has 13 residues. Germline lookup yields CDR1 SNHLY and CDR2 FYNNEI.

This chain connects TRBV7-9 to TRBJ2-7; 12 nucleotides line up with TRBD1. V lost 5 bases, J lost 9 bases, and 8 bases stayed unmatched. Per the germline V gene, CDR1 is SEHNR and CDR2 is FQNEAQ (reference sequence). This CDR3 region has 14 residues. Here the CDR3 reads CASSGPGQGARQYF. CDR3 nucleotide sequence: TGTGCCAGCAGCGGGCCGGGACAGGGGGCGCGGCAGTACTTC.

This clonotype was seen more than once but under ten times. The gene calls are TRBV5-6 and TRBJ2-2; D perhaps matches TRBD2 (6 bases). The CDR3 contains 15 residues. The germline gives CDR1 SGHDT, CDR2 YYEEEE. Trimming removed 2 bases from V and 5 bases from J, with 13 bases in between. The CDR3 DNA is TGTGCCAGCAGCTTAGGATCGGGGGTGACCGGGGAGCTGTTTTTT. It translates to CASSLGSGVTGELFF.

V usage is TRBV2 and J usage is TRBJ1-5; D uncertain. The CDR3 runs to 9 residues. In germline, CDR1 is SNHLY, CDR2 FYNNEI. Trimming removed 4 bases from V and 14 bases from J, with 6 bases in between. For the CDR3, the DNA is TGTGCCAGCAGTGGATACGAGCATTTT. Its translation: CASSGYEHF. The full variable domain, in which reference TRBV2 and TRBJ1-5 provide the parts outside the CDR3, is EPEVTQTPSHQVTQMGQEVILRCVPISNHLYFYWYRQILGQKVEFLVSFYNNEISEKSEIFDDQFSVERPDGSNFTLKIRSTKLEDSAMYFCASSGYEHFGDGTRLSIL.

This clonotype occurred a few times. The chain couples TRBV7-2 to TRBJ2-5; 7 positions match TRBD1. The V gene end was trimmed by 4 bases and the J gene end by 4 bases; junction bases not matched to a gene: 9. Germline CDR1 and CDR2: SGHTA and FQGNSA. This CDR3 contains 15 residues. As DNA, the CDR3 is TGTGCCAGCAGCTCGGGACAGAGAGAGGGAGAGACCCAGTACTTC. It yields the protein CASSSGQREGETQYF.

There are many counts of this clonotype. The chain links TRBV4-1 to TRBJ2-5; D unclear. Trimming removed 0 bases from V and 5 bases from J, with 13 bases in between. The CDR3 length is 15 residues. Looked up from germline, CDR1 is MGHRA and CDR2 is YSYEKL. The CDR3 nucleotides read TGCGCCAGCAGCCAAGATTGGGTTGGGATGGAGACCCAGTACTTC. This sequence encodes CASSQDWVGMETQYF.

At least ten counts were recorded for this clonotype. The chain couples TRBV7-2 to TRBJ2-7; possibly TRBD1 or TRBD2 for D (5 bases each). Germline assignment: CDR1 SGHTA and CDR2 FQGNSA. The V end was cut by 5 bases, the J end by 3 bases, with 11 bases between. CDR3 length equals 13 residues. The CDR3 coding sequence is TGTGCCAGCAGCGGGACGGACCGCTACGAGCAGTACTTC. Translation: CASSGTDRYEQYF.

The CDR3 DNA sequence: TGTGCCAGCAGCTTAGCCGGACTAGCGGGAGGGTTGGCTGACGAGCAGTACTTC. It encodes CASSLAGLAGGLADEQYF. The rearrangement joins TRBV7-6 to TRBJ2-7; 15 bases match TRBD2. Germline values: CDR1 SGHVS, CDR2 FNYEAQ. This CDR3 comprises 18 residues. J lost 5 bases, V lost 0 bases, and 8 bases had no gene match.

In its sample, this clonotype was seen many times. The chain links TRBV20-1 to TRBJ1-2; D not certain. Trimming took 0 bases from V and 4 from J, leaving 6 bases between them. The germline V gene has CDR1 DFQATT and CDR2 SNEGSKA (reference sequence). This CDR3 region has 12 residues. Written as DNA, the CDR3 is TGCAGTGCTAGAGACAGGTTCTATGGCTACACCTTC. This encodes CSARDRFYGYTF.

DNA of the CDR3: TGTGCCAGCAGCCGAACAGATAGCGGGGTCCTCCAAGAGACCCAGTACTTC. This translates into CASSRTDSGVLQETQYF. V gene TRBV3-1 combines with J gene TRBJ2-5; TRBD2 aligns across 8 bases. CDR3 length: 17 residues. CDR1 is LGHDT and CDR2 is YNNKEL in the germline V gene (reference sequence). V was clipped by 4 bases and J by 1 base; unmatched bases: 11.

The chain couples TRBV2 to TRBJ2-2, with D perhaps assigned TRBD1 or TRBD2 (6 bases each). The V gene's germline CDR1 is SNHLY and CDR2 FYNNEI. V was pared by 5 bases and J by 8 bases, with 15 bases between. The CDR3 sequence is 14 residues long. CDR3 nucleotide sequence: TGTGCCAGCAGTTTAGCGGCAGGGGAAGGGGAGCTGTTTTTT. Residues: CASSLAAGEGELFF.

This clonotype has at least ten counts. The V gene is TRBV29-1, the J gene TRBJ1-3; D gene uncertain. Germline-derived CDR1 and CDR2 are SQVTM and ANQGSEA. V gave up 1 base and J gave up 2 bases, with 12 bases separating them. This CDR3 has 15 residues. The CDR3 DNA reads as TGCAGCGTTGAAGTTACGGGTTTCCCTGGAAACACCATATATTTT. It specifies CSVEVTGFPGNTIYF.

This clonotype was seen many times. J is TRBJ1-1 and V is TRBV9; 9 bases are a match to TRBD1. V trimming: 2 bases; J trimming: 0 bases; junction bases outside the gene matches: 5. The CDR3 is 16 amino acids. Germline values: CDR1 SGDLS, CDR2 YYNGEE. Here the CDR3 DNA reads TGTGCCAGCAGCGTGGGGGACAGGGTCATGAACACTGAAGCTTTCTTT. It specifies CASSVGDRVMNTEAFF. Full variable domain (remainder filled in from reference TRBV9 and TRBJ1-1): DSGVTQTPKHLITATGQRVTLRCSPRSGDLSVYWYQQSLDQGLQFLIQYYNGEERAKGNILERFSAQQFPDLHSELNLSSLELGDSALYFCASSVGDRVMNTEAFFGQGTRLTVV.

The chain has TRBV7-8 and TRBJ1-4, with a weak D call TRBD1 (5 bases). The CDR3 totals 18 residues. Germline loops: CDR1 SGHVS, CDR2 FQNEAQ. Trimming stripped 5 bases from V and 8 bases from J, with 27 bases between. The CDR3 sequence: CASSPPSGTGRSGEKLFF. CDR3 sequence (DNA): TGTGCCAGCAGCCCCCCCTCCGGGACGGGGAGATCGGGAGAAAAACTGTTTTTT.